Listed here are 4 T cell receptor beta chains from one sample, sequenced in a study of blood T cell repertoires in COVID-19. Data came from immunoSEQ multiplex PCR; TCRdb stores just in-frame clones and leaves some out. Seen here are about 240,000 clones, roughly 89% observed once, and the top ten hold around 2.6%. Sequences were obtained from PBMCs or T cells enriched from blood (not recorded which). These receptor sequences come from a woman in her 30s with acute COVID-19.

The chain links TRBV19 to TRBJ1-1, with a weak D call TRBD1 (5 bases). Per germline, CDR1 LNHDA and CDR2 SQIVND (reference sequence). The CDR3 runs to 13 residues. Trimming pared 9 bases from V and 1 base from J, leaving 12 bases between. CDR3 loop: CASADDRNTEAFF. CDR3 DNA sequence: TGTGCCAGCGCCGACGACAGGAACACTGAAGCTTTCTTT.

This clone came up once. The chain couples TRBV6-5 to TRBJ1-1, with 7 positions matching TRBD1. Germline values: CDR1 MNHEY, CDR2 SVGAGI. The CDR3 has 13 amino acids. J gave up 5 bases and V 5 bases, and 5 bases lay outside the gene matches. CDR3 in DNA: TGTGCCAGCAGTCCCGACAGGGCTACTGAAGCTTTCTTT. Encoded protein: CASSPDRATEAFF.

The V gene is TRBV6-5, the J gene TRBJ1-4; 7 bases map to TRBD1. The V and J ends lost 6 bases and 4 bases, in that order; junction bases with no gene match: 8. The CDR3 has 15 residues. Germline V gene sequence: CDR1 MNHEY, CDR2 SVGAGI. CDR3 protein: CASRTPGQNNEKLFF. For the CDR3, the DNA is TGTGCCAGCAGGACACCGGGACAGAATAATGAAAAACTGTTTTTT.

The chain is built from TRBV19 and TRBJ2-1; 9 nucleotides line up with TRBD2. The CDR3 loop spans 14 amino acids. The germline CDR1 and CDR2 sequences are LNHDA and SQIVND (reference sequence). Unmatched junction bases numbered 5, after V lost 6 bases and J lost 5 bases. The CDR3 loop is CASSPQRGDNEQFF. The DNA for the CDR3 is TGTGCCAGTAGCCCCCAGCGGGGGGACAATGAGCAGTTCTTC.